The present TCR beta chain was sequenced within a study of molecular identifiers for immune sequencing clone quantification. TCRdb re-derived calls from the PCR reads in MiXCR, one entry per CDR3 protein. This table has about 640,000 distinct CDR3 sequences, nearly 20% appearing once. CDR3 length equals 15 residues. Germline CDR1 SGHKS, CDR2 YYEKEE (reference sequence). The ends were cut back, 3 bases at V and 0 bases at J, with 10 bases in the middle. Sequences were obtained from naive CD8+ T cells from blood, with Jurkat cell RNA spiked in. This sample's subset: FACS-sorted CD8+CD4-CCR7+CD45RA+ naive T cells. The genes are TRBV5-5 and TRBJ1-3; D not resolved. This clonotype was sampled from a human donor in good health. Some libraries in this study had Jurkat cell RNA spiked in. CDR3 sequence reads: CASSWMDDSGNTIYF. The CDR3 nucleotides are TGTGCCAGCAGCTGGATGGATGACTCTGGAAACACCATATATTTT. Complete variable domain (other parts from reference TRBV5-5 and TRBJ1-3): DAGVTQSPTHLIKTRGQQVTLRCSPISGHKSVSWYQQVLGQGPQFIFQYYEKEERGRGNFPDRFSARQFPNYSSELNVNALLLGDSALYLCASSWMDDSGNTIYFGEGSWLTVV.